One T cell receptor (beta chain) is described in this entry. Its antigen is still unknown. This record belongs to a study of monozygotic twins with inflammatory bowel disease. Researchers used template switching to add UMIs featuring a 6-nucleotide sample barcode. TCRdb re-called the 5' RACE reads, yielding one record per CDR3 amino acid sequence without DNA. Reported are roughly 330,000 distinct CDR3 sequences; the ten largest clones contain around 2%. Study-level points and caveats: The authors could not tell different T cell subtypes apart. Healthy twins shared more clonotypes with others than IBD patients, most markedly active ones. Whether twins were concordant or discordant made no difference to repertoire similarity, possibly from limited power.

This CDR3 is built from 15 residues. Germline V lookup: CDR1 GTSNPN, CDR2 SVGIG (reference sequence). This chain links TRBV30 with TRBJ2-7; TCRdb designates TRBD2, a call that cannot be tested without DNA. This clonotype was sampled from a human donor with ulcerative colitis or Crohn's disease, or a healthy co-twin of an affected twin (not recorded which). The sample comprised blood. CDR3 sequence: CAWSDAGLAGIKQYF.